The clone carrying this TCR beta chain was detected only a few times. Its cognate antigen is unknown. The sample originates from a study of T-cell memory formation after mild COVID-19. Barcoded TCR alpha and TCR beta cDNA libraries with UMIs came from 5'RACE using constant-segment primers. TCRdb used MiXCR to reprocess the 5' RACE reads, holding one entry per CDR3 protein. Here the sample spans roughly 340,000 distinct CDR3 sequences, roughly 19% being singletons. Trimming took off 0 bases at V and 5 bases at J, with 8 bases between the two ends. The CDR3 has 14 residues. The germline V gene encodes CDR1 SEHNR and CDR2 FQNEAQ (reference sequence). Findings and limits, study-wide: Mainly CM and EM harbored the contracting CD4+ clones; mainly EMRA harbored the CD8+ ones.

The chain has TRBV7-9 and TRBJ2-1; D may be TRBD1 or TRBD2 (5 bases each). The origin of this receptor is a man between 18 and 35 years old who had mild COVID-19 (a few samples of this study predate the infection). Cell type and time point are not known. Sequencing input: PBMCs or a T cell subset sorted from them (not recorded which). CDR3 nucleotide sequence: TGTGCCAGCAGCTTAGCCCGGGGCCACAATGAGCAGTTCTTC. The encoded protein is CASSLARGHNEQFF.